The 7 T cell receptor beta chains below all came from one sample that was sequenced in a study of blood T cell repertoires in COVID-19. Clones were read by immunoSEQ multiplex PCR, and TCRdb kept only the in-frame ones, dropping some. The sample holds about 230,000 clones, 65% to 85% seen once. Sequenced material: peripheral blood. The receptors come from a woman older than 75 with acute or convalescent COVID-19.

The V and J genes are TRBV3-1 (or the pseudogene TRBV3-2) and TRBJ1-1, with 10 bases lining up with TRBD1. V shed 7 bases and J 5 bases; nucleotides not matched to a gene: 10. Germline V gene sequence: CDR1 LGHDT, CDR2 YNNKEL (reference sequence). The CDR3 extends over 15 amino acids. The CDR3 region has the DNA TGTGCCAGCATCTACCAGGACAGGGGGAAAACTGAAGCTTTCTTT. It codes for CASIYQDRGKTEAFF.

The CDR3 sequence is CASSPSPGLHGQGTDTQYF. The CDR3 nucleotides are TGTGCCAGCAGTCCATCTCCGGGACTCCATGGCCAGGGCACAGATACGCAGTATTTT. The V and J genes are TRBV7-3 and TRBJ2-3, with D maybe TRBD2 (6 bases). Germline V gene sequence: CDR1 SGHTA, CDR2 FQGTGA. The CDR3 is made up of 19 amino acids. V was cut by 6 bases and J by 1 base, with 26 bases left in between.

There are many counts of this clone. Other DNA sequences in this specimen translate into the identical CDR3. The CDR3 nucleotides read TGTGCCAGCAGCTCTAGCGGGGGCTACAATGAGCAGTTCTTC. Translation: CASSSSGGYNEQFF. The chain combines TRBV7-9 with TRBJ2-1, with 10 bases lining up with TRBD2. The germline CDR1 and CDR2 sequences are SEHNR and FQNEAQ (reference sequence). V lost 4 bases to trimming and J lost 3 bases; unmatched junction nucleotides: 0. The CDR3 consists of 14 residues.

V gene TRBV11-2 combines with J gene TRBJ2-5; TRBD2 agrees at 14 bases. CDR1 and CDR2 (germline): SGHAT, FQNNGV. The CDR3 loop spans 16 amino acids. The junction had 0 bases not matched to a gene; V was cut back by 1 base and J by 2 bases. The CDR3 nucleotides read TGTGCCAGCAGCTTAGGACTAGCGGGGGGGCAAGAGACCCAGTACTTC. It encodes CASSLGLAGGQETQYF.

The gene calls are TRBV5-1 and TRBJ2-7, with D possibly matching TRBD1 (6 bases). V was pared by 1 base and J by 7 bases, with 15 bases between. In germline, CDR1 is SGHRS, CDR2 YFSETQ. The CDR3 covers 14 residues. The CDR3 sequence is CASSLIGRGGEQYF. The CDR3 nucleotides are TGCGCCAGCAGCTTGATTGGCAGGGGTGGAGAGCAGTACTTC.

Only a few counts were recorded for this clone. This chain joins TRBV19 and TRBJ1-1, with 7 bases lining up with TRBD1. V was pared by 8 bases and J by 4 bases, with 10 bases of the junction left unmatched. CDR3 length: 14 amino acids. The germline V gene encodes CDR1 LNHDA and CDR2 SQIVND (reference sequence). The CDR3, as DNA: TGTGCCAGTTTACTACAGGGGATAGGCACTGAAGCTTTCTTT. Translating gives CASLLQGIGTEAFF. Full variable domain (rest looked up from reference TRBV19 and TRBJ1-1): DGGITQSPKYLFRKEGQNVTLSCEQNLNHDAMYWYRQDPGQGLRLIYYSQIVNDFQKGDIAEGYSVSREKKESFPLTVTSAQKNPTAFYLCASLLQGIGTEAFFGQGTRLTVV.

The genes are TRBV10-2 and TRBJ2-1, with 12 bases identical to TRBD2. The CDR3 spans 18 residues. The junction had 3 bases not matched to a gene; V was cut back by 0 bases and J by 0 bases. Germline V lookup: CDR1 WSHSY, CDR2 SAAADI. The CDR3 sequence is CASSESWTSGVSYNEQFF. CDR3 nucleotide sequence: TGCGCCAGCAGTGAGTCTTGGACTAGCGGGGTCTCCTACAATGAGCAGTTCTTC.